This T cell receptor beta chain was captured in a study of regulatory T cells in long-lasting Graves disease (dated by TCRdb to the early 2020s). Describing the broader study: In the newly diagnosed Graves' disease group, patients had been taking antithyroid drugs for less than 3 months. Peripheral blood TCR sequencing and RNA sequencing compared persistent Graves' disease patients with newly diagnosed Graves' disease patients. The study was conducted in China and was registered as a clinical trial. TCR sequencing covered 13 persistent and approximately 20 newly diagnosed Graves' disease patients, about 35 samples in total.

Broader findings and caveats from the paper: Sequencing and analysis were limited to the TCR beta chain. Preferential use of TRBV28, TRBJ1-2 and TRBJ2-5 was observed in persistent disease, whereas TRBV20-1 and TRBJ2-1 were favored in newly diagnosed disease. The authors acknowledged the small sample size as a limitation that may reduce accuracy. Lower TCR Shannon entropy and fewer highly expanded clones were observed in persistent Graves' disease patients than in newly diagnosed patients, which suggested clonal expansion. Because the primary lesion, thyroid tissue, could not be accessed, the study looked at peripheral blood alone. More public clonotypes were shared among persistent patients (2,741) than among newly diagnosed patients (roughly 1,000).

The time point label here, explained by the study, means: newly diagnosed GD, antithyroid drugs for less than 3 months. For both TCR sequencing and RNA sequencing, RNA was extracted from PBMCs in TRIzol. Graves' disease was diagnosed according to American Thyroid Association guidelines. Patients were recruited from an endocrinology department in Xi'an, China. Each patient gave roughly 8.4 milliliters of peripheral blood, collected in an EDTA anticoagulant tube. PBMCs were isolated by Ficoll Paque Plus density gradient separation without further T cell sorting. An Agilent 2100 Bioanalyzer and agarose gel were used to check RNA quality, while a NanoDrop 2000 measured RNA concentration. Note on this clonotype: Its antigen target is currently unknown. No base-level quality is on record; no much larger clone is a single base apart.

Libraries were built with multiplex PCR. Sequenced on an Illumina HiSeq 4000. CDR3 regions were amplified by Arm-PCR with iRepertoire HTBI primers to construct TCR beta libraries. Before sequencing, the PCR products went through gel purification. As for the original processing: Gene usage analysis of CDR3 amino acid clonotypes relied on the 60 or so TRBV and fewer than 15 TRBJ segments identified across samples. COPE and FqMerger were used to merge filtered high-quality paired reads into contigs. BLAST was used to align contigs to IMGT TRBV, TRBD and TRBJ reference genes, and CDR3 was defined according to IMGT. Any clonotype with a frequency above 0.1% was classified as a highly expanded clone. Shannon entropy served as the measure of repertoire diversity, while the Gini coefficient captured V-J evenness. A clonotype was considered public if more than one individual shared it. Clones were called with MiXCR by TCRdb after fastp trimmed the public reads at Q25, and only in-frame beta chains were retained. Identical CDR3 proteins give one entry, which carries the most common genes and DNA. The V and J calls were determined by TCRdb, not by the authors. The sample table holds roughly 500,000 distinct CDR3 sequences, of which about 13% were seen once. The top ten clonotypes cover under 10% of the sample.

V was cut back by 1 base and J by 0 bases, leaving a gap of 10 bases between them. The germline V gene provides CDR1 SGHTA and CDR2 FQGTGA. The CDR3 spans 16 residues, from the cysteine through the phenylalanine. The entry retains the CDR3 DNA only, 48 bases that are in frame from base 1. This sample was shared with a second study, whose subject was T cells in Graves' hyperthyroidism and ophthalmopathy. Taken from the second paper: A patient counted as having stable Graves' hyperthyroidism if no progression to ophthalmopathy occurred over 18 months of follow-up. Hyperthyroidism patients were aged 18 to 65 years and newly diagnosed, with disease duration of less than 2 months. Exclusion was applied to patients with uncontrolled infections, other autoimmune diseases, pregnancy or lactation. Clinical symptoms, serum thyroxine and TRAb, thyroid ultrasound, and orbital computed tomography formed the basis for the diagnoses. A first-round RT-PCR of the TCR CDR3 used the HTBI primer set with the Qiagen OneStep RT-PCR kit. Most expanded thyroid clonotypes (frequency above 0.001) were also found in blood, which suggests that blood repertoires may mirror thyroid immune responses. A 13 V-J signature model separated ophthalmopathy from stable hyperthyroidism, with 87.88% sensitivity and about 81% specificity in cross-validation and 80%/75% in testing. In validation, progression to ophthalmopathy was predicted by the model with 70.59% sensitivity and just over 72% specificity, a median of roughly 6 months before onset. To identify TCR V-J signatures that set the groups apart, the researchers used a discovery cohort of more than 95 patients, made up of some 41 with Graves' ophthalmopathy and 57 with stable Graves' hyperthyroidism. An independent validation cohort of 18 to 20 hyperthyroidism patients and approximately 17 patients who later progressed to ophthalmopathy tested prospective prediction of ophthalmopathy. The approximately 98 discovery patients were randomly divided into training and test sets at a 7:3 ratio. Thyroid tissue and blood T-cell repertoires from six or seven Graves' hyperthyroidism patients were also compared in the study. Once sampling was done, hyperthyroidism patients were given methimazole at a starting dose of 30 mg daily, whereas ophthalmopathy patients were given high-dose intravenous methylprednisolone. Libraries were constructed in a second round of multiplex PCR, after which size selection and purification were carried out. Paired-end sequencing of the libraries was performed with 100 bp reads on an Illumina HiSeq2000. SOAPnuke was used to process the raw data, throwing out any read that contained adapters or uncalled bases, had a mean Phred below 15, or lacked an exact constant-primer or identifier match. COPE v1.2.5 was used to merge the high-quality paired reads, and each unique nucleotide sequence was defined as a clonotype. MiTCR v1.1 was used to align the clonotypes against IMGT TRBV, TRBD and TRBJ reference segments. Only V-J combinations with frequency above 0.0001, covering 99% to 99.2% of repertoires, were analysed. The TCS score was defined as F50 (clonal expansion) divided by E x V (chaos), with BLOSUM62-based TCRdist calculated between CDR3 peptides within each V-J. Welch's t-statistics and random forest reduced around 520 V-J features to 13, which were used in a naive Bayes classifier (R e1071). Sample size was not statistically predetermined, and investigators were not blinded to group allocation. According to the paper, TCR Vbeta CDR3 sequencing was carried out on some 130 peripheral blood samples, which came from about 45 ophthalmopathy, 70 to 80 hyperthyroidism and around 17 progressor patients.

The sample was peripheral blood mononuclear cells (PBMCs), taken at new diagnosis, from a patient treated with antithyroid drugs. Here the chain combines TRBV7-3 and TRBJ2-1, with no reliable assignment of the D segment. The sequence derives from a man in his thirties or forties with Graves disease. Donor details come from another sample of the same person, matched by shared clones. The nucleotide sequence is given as TGTGCCAGCAGCTTAAACTTGTTGAGCTCCTACAATGAGCAGTTCTTC. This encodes CASSLNLLSSYNEQFF.